Shown below are 11 T cell receptor beta chains from a single sample sequenced in a study of HIV-infected patients and healthy controls. TCRdb itself ran the 5' RACE reads through MiXCR, one entry per CDR3 protein. The sample yields tens of thousands of distinct CDR3 sequences, about a sixth seen once. Sequenced: CD4+ T cells from blood. Source of these receptors: a human donor in good health.

The V gene is TRBV7-9, the J gene TRBJ1-2; no clear D gene. Trimming removed 5 bases at V and 4 bases at J, with 17 bases between. The CDR3 totals 15 residues. Germline assignment: CDR1 SEHNR and CDR2 FQNEAQ (reference sequence). CDR3 protein: CASSPRRAQIYGYTF. The CDR3 DNA reads as TGTGCCAGCAGCCCCCGCCGGGCCCAGATCTATGGCTACACCTTC.

The table lists this clonotype with a few counts. The chain has TRBV4-3 and TRBJ1-1, with TRBD1 matching over 8 bases. CDR1 and CDR2 (germline): LGHNA, YSLEER. V lost 2 bases, J lost 2 bases, and 7 bases stayed unmatched. The CDR3 contains 16 residues. As DNA, the CDR3 is TGCGCCAGCAGCCAATATGGGACAGGAGCCAACACTGAAGCTTTCTTT. Protein sequence: CASSQYGTGANTEAFF.

V gene TRBV30 combines with J gene TRBJ2-2; D tentatively reads TRBD1 or TRBD2 (5 bases each). The V end lost 3 bases, the J end lost 7 bases, and 12 bases lay between the germline ends. This CDR3 is built from 13 residues. Germline V CDR1 and CDR2: GTSNPN, SVGIG (reference sequence). In DNA form, the CDR3 reads TGTGCCTGGAGCTCCGGGACGTACGGGGAGCTGTTTTTT. Protein: CAWSSGTYGELFF. The full variable domain, rest sourced from reference TRBV30 and TRBJ2-2, is SQTIHQWPATLVQPVGSPLSLECTVEGTSNPNLYWYRQAAGRGLQLLFYSVGIGQISSEVPQNLSASRPQDRQFILSSKKLLLSDSGFYLCAWSSGTYGELFFGEGSRLTVL.

The J gene is TRBJ2-4, the V gene TRBV7-8; 13 nucleotides align to TRBD2. This CDR3 spans 16 amino acids. Germline CDR1 SGHVS, CDR2 FQNEAQ. The V segment lost 5 bases and the J segment 7 bases; nucleotides outside the gene matches: 8. The CDR3, as DNA: TGTGCCAGCAGCCCGGATCGGACTAGCGGGAGCAACATTCAGTACTTC. Residues: CASSPDRTSGSNIQYF. Combining the CDR3 with reference TRBV7-8 and TRBJ2-4 gives the whole variable domain GAGVSQSPRYKVAKRGQDVALRCDPISGHVSLFWYQQALGQGPEFLTYFQNEAQLDKSGLPSDRFFAERPEGSVSTLKIQRTQQEDSAVYLCASSPDRTSGSNIQYFGAGTRLSVL.

J is TRBJ2-2 and V is TRBV9; no firm D call. V lost 4 bases, J lost 2 bases, and 9 bases lay in between. The CDR3 consists of 14 residues. The V gene's germline CDR1 is SGDLS and CDR2 YYNGEE. The CDR3 loop is CASSLMVNTGELFF. CDR3 nucleotides: TGTGCCAGCAGCCTAATGGTCAACACCGGGGAGCTGTTTTTT.

This chain joins TRBV5-1 and TRBJ2-1; D remains unclear. Trimming stripped 1 base from V and 7 bases from J, with 15 bases between. The CDR3 sequence is 15 residues long. Germline V gives CDR1 SGHRS, CDR2 YFSETQ. CDR3 DNA: TGCGCCAGCAGCTTGTCGGTCGTTGCTTGGAATGAGCAGTTCTTC. Translating gives CASSLSVVAWNEQFF.

This clonotype was recorded many times. The gene calls are TRBV4-2 and TRBJ1-5; TRBD1 is a possible D gene (6 bases). The CDR3 totals 15 residues. The V and J ends lost 5 bases and 5 bases respectively, with 16 bases between them. Germline assignment: CDR1 LGHNA and CDR2 YNFKEQ. CDR3 nucleotides: TGTGCCAGCAGCGGGCAGGGGATTTCGGATCAGCCCCAGCATTTT. It specifies CASSGQGISDQPQHF.

The chain uses TRBV14 and TRBJ2-7; D not certain. Germline V gene data show CDR1 as SGHDN and CDR2 as FVKESK. The CDR3 totals 13 residues. The V end lost 2 bases, the J end lost 7 bases, and 12 bases lay between the germline ends. CDR3 amino acids: CASSQNPSREQYF. The CDR3 nucleotides read TGTGCCAGCAGCCAAAACCCCTCGCGGGAGCAGTACTTC.

The rearrangement links TRBV6-2 or TRBV6-3 to TRBJ2-3; D gene uncertain. CDR3 length: 13 residues. Trimming left V 7 bases short and J 1 base short, with 9 bases between. Germline assignment: CDR1 MNHEY and CDR2 SVGEGT. The chain's CDR3 is CASTADGTDTQYF. Written as DNA, the CDR3 is TGTGCCAGCACGGCGGACGGCACAGATACGCAGTATTTT.

Worth noting for this clonotype: A read error may explain this, as a much larger clone is one base away. The chain carries TRBV7-3 and TRBJ2-1; TRBD2 agrees at 7 bases. CDR3 size: 15 residues. The trim removed 0 bases at V and 3 bases at J, leaving 2 bases unmatched. Per germline, CDR1 SGHTA and CDR2 FQGTGA. CDR3 residues: CASSLTGTNYNEQFF. For the CDR3, the DNA is TGTGCCAGCAGCTTAACAGGGACTAACTACAATGAGCAGTTCTTC.

This clonotype was recorded many times. The chain employs TRBV7-2 and TRBJ2-7; weak D call: TRBD1 (6 bases). V was pared by 0 bases and J by 6 bases, with 15 bases between. Looked up from germline, CDR1 is SGHTA and CDR2 is FQGNSA. The CDR3 sequence is 15 residues long. This CDR3 is CASSLAGAALGEQYF. The CDR3 region has the DNA TGTGCCAGCAGCTTAGCGGGGGCGGCCCTGGGCGAGCAGTACTTC.